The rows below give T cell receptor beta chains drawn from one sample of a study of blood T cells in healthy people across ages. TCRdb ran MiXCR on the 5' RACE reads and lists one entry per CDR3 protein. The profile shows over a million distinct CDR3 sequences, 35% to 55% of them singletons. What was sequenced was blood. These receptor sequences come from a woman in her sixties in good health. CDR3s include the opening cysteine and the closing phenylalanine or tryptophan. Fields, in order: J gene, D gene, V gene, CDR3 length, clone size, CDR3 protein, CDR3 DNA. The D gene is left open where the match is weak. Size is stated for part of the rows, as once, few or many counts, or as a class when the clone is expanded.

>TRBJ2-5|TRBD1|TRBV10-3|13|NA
CAIGGQGEETQYF
TGTGCCATCGGGGGACAGGGAGAGGAGACCCAGTACTTC
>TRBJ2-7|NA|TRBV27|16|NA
CASTSSARTDSYEQYF
TGTGCCAGTACCTCATCCGCCAGGACAGATTCCTACGAGCAGTACTTC
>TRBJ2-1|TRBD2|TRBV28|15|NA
CASSLGGGPHNEQFF
TGTGCCAGCAGTTTGGGGGGAGGGCCCCACAATGAGCAGTTCTTC
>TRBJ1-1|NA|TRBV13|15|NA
CASSQGEGINTEAFF
TGTGCCAGCAGCCAAGGAGAAGGGATAAACACTGAAGCTTTCTTT
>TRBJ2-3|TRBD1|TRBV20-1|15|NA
CSAIGSGGTGDTQYF
TGCAGTGCCATAGGTTCAGGGGGCACCGGGGATACGCAGTATTTT
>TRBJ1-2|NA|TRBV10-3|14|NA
CAISEGGASYGYTF
TGTGCCATCAGTGAGGGGGGCGCTAGCTATGGCTACACCTTC
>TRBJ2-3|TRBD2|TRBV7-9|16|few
CASSRVSGRAGDTQYF
TGTGCCAGCAGCCGCGTAAGCGGGAGGGCCGGGGATACGCAGTATTTT
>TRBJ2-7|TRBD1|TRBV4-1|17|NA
CASSRQTGTDTAYEQYF
TGCGCCAGCAGCCGACAGACCGGGACAGATACCGCCTACGAGCAGTACTTC
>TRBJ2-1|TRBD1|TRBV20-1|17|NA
CSAPGTGAGSSYNEQFF
TGCAGTGCACCCGGGACAGGGGCCGGGAGCTCCTACAATGAGCAGTTCTTC
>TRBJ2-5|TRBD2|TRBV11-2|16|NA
CASSPNRLAGEGTQYF
TGTGCCAGCAGCCCAAATCGACTAGCGGGAGAAGGGACCCAGTACTTC
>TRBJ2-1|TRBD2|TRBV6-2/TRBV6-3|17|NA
CASSYPSSGGSYNEQFF
TGTGCCAGCAGTTACCCCTCGAGCGGGGGCTCCTACAATGAGCAGTTCTTC
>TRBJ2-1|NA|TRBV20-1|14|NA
CSATGRGSYNEQFF
TGCAGTGCTACGGGGAGGGGGTCCTACAATGAGCAGTTCTTC
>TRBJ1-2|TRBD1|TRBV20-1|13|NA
CSASTGAGDGYTF
TGCAGTGCTAGCACAGGGGCGGGGGATGGCTACACCTTC
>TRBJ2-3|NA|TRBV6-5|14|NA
CASSRRTSADTQYF
TGTGCCAGCAGTCGACGGACCAGCGCAGATACGCAGTATTTT
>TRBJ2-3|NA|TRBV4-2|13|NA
CASSQERADTQYF
TGTGCCAGCAGCCAAGAAAGGGCAGATACGCAGTATTTT
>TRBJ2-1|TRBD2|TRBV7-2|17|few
CASSLGLAGDSYNEQFF
TGTGCCAGCAGCTTAGGGCTAGCGGGAGATTCATACAATGAGCAGTTCTTC
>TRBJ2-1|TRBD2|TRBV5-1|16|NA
CASSPHSGGSYNEQFF
TGCGCCAGCAGCCCACACAGCGGGGGGTCATACAATGAGCAGTTCTTC
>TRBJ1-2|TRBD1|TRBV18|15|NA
CASSPTQTGGYGYTF
TGTGCCAGCTCACCGACCCAGACAGGGGGCTATGGCTACACCTTC
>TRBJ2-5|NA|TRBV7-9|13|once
CASSHSGGETQYF
TGTGCCAGCAGCCACTCGGGTGGTGAGACCCAGTACTTC
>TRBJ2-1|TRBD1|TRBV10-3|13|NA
CAIRPQGSNEQFF
TGTGCCATCAGACCACAGGGGTCGAATGAGCAGTTCTTC
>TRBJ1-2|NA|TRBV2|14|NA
CASMVQRTNYGYTF
TGTGCCAGCATGGTACAGAGAACTAACTATGGCTACACCTTC
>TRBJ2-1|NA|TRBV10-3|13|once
CAISESQGGEQFF
TGTGCCATCAGTGAGTCCCAGGGTGGTGAGCAGTTCTTC
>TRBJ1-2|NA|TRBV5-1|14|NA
CASSLSQVNYGYTF
TGCGCCAGCAGCTTGTCTCAGGTTAACTATGGCTACACCTTC
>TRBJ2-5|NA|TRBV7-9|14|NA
CASSLAGQGKAQYF
TGTGCCAGCAGCTTAGCGGGGCAGGGGAAGGCCCAGTACTTC
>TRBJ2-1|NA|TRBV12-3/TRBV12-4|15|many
CASSSPRTPYNEQFF
TGTGCCAGCAGTAGCCCTAGAACCCCTTACAATGAGCAGTTCTTC
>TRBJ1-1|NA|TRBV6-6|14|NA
CASSYRSSNTEAFF
TGTGCCAGCAGTTACAGGTCGTCGAACACTGAAGCTTTCTTT
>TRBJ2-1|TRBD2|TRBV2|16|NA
CASSEGPAGGRNEQFF
TGTGCCAGCAGTGAAGGACCAGCGGGAGGGCGCAATGAGCAGTTCTTC
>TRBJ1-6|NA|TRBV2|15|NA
CASSEQVARGSPLHF
TGTGCCAGCAGTGAACAGGTCGCCCGAGGGTCACCCCTCCACTTT
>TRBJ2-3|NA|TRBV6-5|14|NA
CASSPTVGPDTQYF
TGTGCCAGCAGTCCTACCGTCGGGCCAGATACGCAGTATTTT
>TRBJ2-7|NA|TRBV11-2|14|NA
CASSFSATSYEQYF
TGTGCCAGCAGCTTTAGCGCCACCTCCTACGAGCAGTACTTC
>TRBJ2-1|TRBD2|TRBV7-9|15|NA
CASSLLGTSVNEQFF
TGTGCCAGCAGCTTACTAGGGACTAGCGTGAATGAGCAGTTCTTC
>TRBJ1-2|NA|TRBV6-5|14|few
CASSRPLEGYGYTF
TGTGCCAGCAGCAGACCGCTTGAGGGGTATGGCTACACCTTC
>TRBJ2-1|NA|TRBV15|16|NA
CATSTGAGGLYNEQFF
TGTGCCACCAGCACTGGTGCGGGCGGACTCTACAATGAGCAGTTCTTC
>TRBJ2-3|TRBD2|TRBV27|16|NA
CASSRGTSGFTDTQYF
TGTGCCAGCAGTAGGGGGACTAGCGGTTTTACAGATACGCAGTATTTT
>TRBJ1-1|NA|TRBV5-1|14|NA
CASGPGTLNTEAFF
TGCGCCAGCGGACCCGGGACATTGAACACTGAAGCTTTCTTT
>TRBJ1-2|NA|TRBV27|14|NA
CASRLSGAFGGYTF
TGTGCCAGCAGGTTATCTGGGGCCTTCGGTGGCTACACCTTC
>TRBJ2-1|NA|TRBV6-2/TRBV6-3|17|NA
CASSYSPPAGLYNEQFF
TGTGCCAGCAGTTACTCCCCCCCGGCCGGGCTATACAATGAGCAGTTCTTC
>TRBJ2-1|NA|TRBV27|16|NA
CASSYISAPSYNEQFF
TGTGCCAGCAGTTACATTAGCGCACCCTCCTACAATGAGCAGTTCTTC
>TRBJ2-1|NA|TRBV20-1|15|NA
CSARDPSRNYNEQFF
TGCAGTGCTAGAGATCCCAGCAGAAACTACAATGAGCAGTTCTTC
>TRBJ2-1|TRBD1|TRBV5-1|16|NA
CASSSYRGLGYNEQFF
TGCGCCAGCAGCTCCTACAGGGGGCTGGGGTACAATGAGCAGTTCTTC
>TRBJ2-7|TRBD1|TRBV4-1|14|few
CASSASGQSYEQYF
TGCGCCAGCAGCGCCTCGGGACAGAGCTACGAGCAGTACTTC
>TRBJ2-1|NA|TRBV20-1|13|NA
CSARGLEYNEQFF
TGCAGTGCTAGAGGACTAGAGTACAATGAGCAGTTCTTC
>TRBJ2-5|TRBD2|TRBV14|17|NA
CASSQDYLAGYQETQYF
TGTGCCAGCAGCCAAGATTACCTAGCGGGGTACCAAGAGACCCAGTACTTC
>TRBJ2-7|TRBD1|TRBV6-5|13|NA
CASSQTGGYEQYF
TGTGCCAGCAGTCAGACAGGGGGGTACGAGCAGTACTTC
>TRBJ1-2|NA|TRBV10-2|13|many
CASSREPIYGYTF
TGCGCCAGCAGTAGGGAACCGATATATGGCTACACCTTC
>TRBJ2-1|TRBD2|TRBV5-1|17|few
CASSLNVAGGRLDEQFF
TGCGCCAGCAGCTTGAATGTAGCGGGAGGGAGGTTGGATGAGCAGTTCTTC
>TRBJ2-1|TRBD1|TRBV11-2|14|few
CASSSSDRVNEQFF
TGTGCCAGCAGCTCCTCGGACAGGGTCAATGAGCAGTTCTTC
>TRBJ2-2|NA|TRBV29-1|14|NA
CSVDVGGVSGELFF
TGCAGCGTTGATGTAGGGGGTGTTAGCGGGGAGCTGTTTTTT
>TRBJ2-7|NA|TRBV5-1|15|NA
CASSSPTGVSYEQYF
TGCGCCAGCAGCTCCCCGACGGGTGTCTCCTACGAGCAGTACTTC
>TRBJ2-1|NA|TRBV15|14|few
CATSRVEGYNEQFF
TGTGCCACCAGCAGAGTTGAGGGTTACAATGAGCAGTTCTTC
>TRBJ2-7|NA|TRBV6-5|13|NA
CASSNKRFGEQYF
TGTGCCAGCAGTAACAAACGGTTCGGCGAGCAGTACTTC
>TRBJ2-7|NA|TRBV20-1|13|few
CSARPVSHYEQYF
TGCAGTGCTAGACCAGTGTCCCACTACGAGCAGTACTTC
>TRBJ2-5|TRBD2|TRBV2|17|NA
CASSEARGRAGVETQYF
TGTGCCAGCAGTGAAGCGCGGGGACGAGCGGGAGTCGAGACCCAGTACTTC
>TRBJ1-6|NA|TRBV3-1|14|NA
CASSQVFVNSPLHF
TGTGCCAGCAGCCAAGTCTTTGTTAATTCACCCCTCCACTTT
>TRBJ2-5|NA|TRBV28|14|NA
CASSPPGRSKEQYF
TGTGCCAGCAGCCCCCCGGGACGGAGTAAGGAGCAGTACTTC